This is a list of T cell receptor beta chains from one sample in a study of CD4 T cell repertoires in COVID-19. Libraries were prepared by immunoSEQ multiplex PCR; TCRdb keeps only in-frame clonotypes and omits some of them. This sample has over 75,000 clones; about 83% occur once, and the top ten carry approximately 0.6%. The sample was CD4+ T cells from peripheral blood, taken after recovery from COVID-19. The receptors were sampled from a human donor who had COVID-19. The CDR3 runs from the conserved cysteine through the conserved F or W. A D gene is named only where the DNA matches it firmly. Part of the rows lack a size; the others show once, few, many or a class for expanded clones.

>.|TRBV20-1|TRBJ2-5|few
CSASRLDGETQYF
TGCAGTGCTAGTAGGCTAGATGGGGAGACCCAGTACTTC
>.|TRBV12-3/TRBV12-4|TRBJ1-4|.
CASSLKLGGKLFF
TGTGCCAGCAGTTTAAAGTTAGGTGGAAAACTGTTTTTT
>TRBD2|TRBV19|TRBJ2-3|.
CASSGLAADTQYF
TGTGCCAGTAGTGGACTAGCGGCAGATACGCAGTATTTT
>.|TRBV7-6|TRBJ1-2|.
CASSLGDLRGYTF
TGTGCCAGCAGCTTAGGCGATCTACGTGGCTACACCTTC
>.|TRBV4-2|TRBJ2-7|few
CASSQGGGTYEQYF
TGTGCCAGCAGCCAAGGGGGCGGTACCTACGAGCAGTACTTC
>.|TRBV5-1|TRBJ2-5|.
CASSLGQFVVQETQYF
TGCGCCAGCAGCTTGGGGCAGTTCGTAGTCCAAGAGACCCAGTACTTC
>.|TRBV5-4|TRBJ2-2|.
CASSLIQGPNTGELFF
TGTGCCAGCAGCCTTATACAGGGACCGAACACCGGGGAGCTGTTTTTT
>TRBD2|TRBV6-2/TRBV6-3|TRBJ2-7|.
CASSSPTRTSYEQYF
TGTGCCAGCAGTTCCCCTACCCGGACTAGCTACGAGCAGTACTTC
>.|TRBV6-5|TRBJ1-4|.
CASSYGQPDEKLFF
TGTGCCAGCAGTTACGGCCAGCCGGATGAAAAACTGTTTTTT
>.|TRBV29-1|TRBJ1-2|.
CSVLWYGYTF
TGCAGCGTCCTGTGGTATGGCTACACCTTC
>.|TRBV7-8|TRBJ2-3|.
CASSSPWGSFSDTQYF
TGTGCCAGCAGCTCCCCTTGGGGGAGCTTCTCAGATACGCAGTATTTT
>.|TRBV5-1|TRBJ1-2|.
CASSLDTGHRGYTF
TGCGCCAGCAGCTTGGATACAGGCCATCGGGGCTACACCTTC
>.|TRBV5-1|TRBJ2-1|.
CASSRGHIRDEQFF
TGCGCCAGCAGCCGGGGGCATATTCGGGATGAGCAGTTCTTC
>TRBD1|TRBV5-6|TRBJ1-2|few
CASSLGQGMSGYTF
TGTGCCAGCAGCTTGGGACAGGGGATGAGTGGCTACACCTTC
>TRBD1|TRBV5-1|TRBJ1-3|.
CASSQMTGAGNTIYF
TGCGCCAGCAGCCAAATGACAGGGGCTGGAAACACCATATATTTT
>.|TRBV6-5|TRBJ1-5|.
CASSTGQGFNQPQHF
TGTGCCAGCAGTACGGGGCAGGGGTTTAATCAGCCCCAGCATTTT
>TRBD1|TRBV12-5|TRBJ1-5|.
CASGPGQPLQPQHF
TGTGCTAGTGGTCCGGGACAGCCTCTTCAGCCCCAGCATTTT
>.|TRBV5-4|TRBJ1-5|.
CASSEAPGNQPQHF
TGTGCCAGCAGCGAGGCCCCAGGGAATCAGCCCCAGCATTTT
>.|TRBV9|TRBJ1-6|.
CASSVDPVSPLHF
TGTGCCAGCAGCGTAGACCCTGTCTCACCCCTCCACTTT
>.|TRBV3-1/TRBV3-2|TRBJ1-1|.
CASSAKGRPGNTEAFF
TGTGCCAGCAGCGCGAAAGGCCGTCCAGGGAACACTGAAGCTTTCTTT
>TRBD2|TRBV6-5|TRBJ2-5|.
CASSLAGGEETQYF
TGTGCCAGCAGTTTAGCGGGGGGGGAAGAGACCCAGTACTTC
>.|TRBV12-3/TRBV12-4|TRBJ1-2|few
CASSFGTSGYTF
TGTGCCAGCAGTTTCGGGACTTCGGGCTACACCTTC
>.|TRBV12-3/TRBV12-4|TRBJ1-4|.
CASSSREKLFF
TGTGCCAGCAGTTCCCGCGAAAAACTGTTTTTT
>.|TRBV29-1|TRBJ2-1|.
CSVGSGYNEQFF
TGCAGCGTGGGCTCGGGCTACAATGAGCAGTTCTTC
>TRBD2|TRBV19|TRBJ2-1|.
CASSPHISRRTSGGPYNEQFF
TGTGCCAGTAGTCCTCATATTTCTCGGAGGACTAGCGGGGGGCCCTACAATGAGCAGTTCTTC
>TRBD2|TRBV6-5|TRBJ2-2|.
CASTERLAIGELFF
TGTGCCAGCACCGAACGACTAGCGATCGGGGAGCTGTTTTTT
>TRBD1|TRBV27|TRBJ2-3|.
CASVADRDRNTQYF
TGTGCCAGCGTCGCGGACAGGGACCGGAATACGCAGTATTTT
>TRBD1|TRBV12-3/TRBV12-4|TRBJ1-2|.
CASSPDRVAEDF
TGTGCCAGCAGTCCCGACAGGGTGGCGGAGGACTTC
>TRBD1|TRBV7-8|TRBJ2-3|.
CASSLDTGTGGDTQYF
TGTGCCAGCAGCTTAGATACGGGGACAGGCGGAGATACGCAGTATTTT
>TRBD1|TRBV6-5|TRBJ2-5|.
CASTTGGQETQYF
TGTGCCAGCACAACAGGGGGCCAAGAGACCCAGTACTTC
>.|TRBV3-1/TRBV3-2|TRBJ1-3|.
CASSLAGGNTIYF
TGTGCCAGCAGCCTAGCCGGGGGAAACACCATATATTTT
>.|TRBV19|TRBJ2-1|.
CASSIGDLGEQFF
TGTGCCAGTAGTATCGGAGACCTAGGTGAGCAGTTCTTC
>.|TRBV5-5|TRBJ1-3|.
CASSLRRASGNTIYF
TGTGCCAGCAGCTTGCGCAGGGCATCTGGAAACACCATATATTTT
>.|TRBV5-1|TRBJ2-7|.
CASSLEAPDLREQYF
TGCGCCAGCAGCTTGGAGGCCCCCGACCTACGCGAGCAGTACTTC
>.|TRBV11-1|TRBJ2-5|.
CASSDGFKETQYF
TGTGCCAGCTCAGACGGGTTCAAGGAGACCCAGTACTTC
>.|TRBV28|TRBJ1-3|.
CASSLDSGNTIYF
TGTGCCAGCAGCCTAGACTCTGGAAACACCATATATTTT
>.|TRBV10-3|TRBJ2-7|.
CAISGTQQSYEQYF
TGTGCCATCAGTGGGACACAGCAATCCTACGAGCAGTACTTC
>TRBD2|TRBV25-1|TRBJ2-5|.
CASSGRLAGTETQYF
TGTGCCAGCAGTGGCCGACTAGCGGGGACGGAGACCCAGTACTTC
>.|TRBV6-6|TRBJ1-4|.
CASSYLGQIEKLFF
TGTGCCAGCAGTTACCTCGGGCAAATTGAAAAACTGTTTTTT
>TRBD1|TRBV2|TRBJ1-1|.
CASSYRGLVVAFF
TGTGCCAGCAGTTACAGGGGGCTCGTTGTAGCTTTCTTT
>.|TRBV7-2|TRBJ2-1|.
CASSLAGGSMAYNEQFF
TGTGCCAGCAGCTTAGCGGGAGGTTCGATGGCCTACAATGAGCAGTTCTTC
>.|TRBV18|TRBJ2-7|.
CASSPRRGTSYEQYF
TGTGCCAGCTCACCACGCAGGGGGACTTCCTACGAGCAGTACTTC